The entry below describes one T cell receptor (beta chain). Its recognized antigen is unknown. No per-base quality is available; no much larger clone lies one base away. These data are taken from a study of siplizumab effects on memory and regulatory T cells (dated by TCRdb to between 2018 and 2021). For the study in its entirety: The study examined how the anti-CD2 antibody siplizumab affects alloreactive T-cell subsets in allogeneic mixed lymphocyte reactions built from human PBMCs.

To prepare the library, the immunoSEQ multiplex PCR assay was applied. Each sample had 90,000 to 100,000 TCR templates assayed by the deep sequencing platform. Genomic DNA extracted from sorted T cells was used for TCRbeta CDR3 sequencing. Processing in the source paper ran as follows. The R programming language was used for clonal analysis of TCRbeta CDR3 data. Alloreactive CD4+ and CD8+ clones were identified by comparing unstimulated samples to CFSE-low samples taken after the reaction. Alloreactive CD4+ clones were assigned to regulatory or non-regulatory origin by matching sequences to sorted unstimulated Treg and non-Treg repertoires. TCRdb mirrors the immuneACCESS table, restricted to in-frame sequences. Some clones are absent from its copies; in checked studies, under half trace to an unresolved V gene, and the reason for the others is unknown. V and J calls and clone size are those listed in that table; D and trimming were worked out from the DNA. This sample holds roughly 100,000 clones; 85% to 95% were observed only once. 0.32% of the sample comes from the top ten.

Sorted unstimulated T cells and proliferating T cells recovered from mixed lymphocyte reactions underwent TCRbeta CDR3 sequencing. Fresh whole blood from about eleven HLA-typed healthy donors served as the source for isolating PBMCs. What the research found in general, with its limitations: Unstimulated naive T cells appeared more diverse than memory T cells, and naive cells seemed to contribute substantially to the alloresponse. Whether proliferating Tregs from siplizumab cultures actually had suppressive function was not functionally confirmed. The cumulative frequency of alloreactive sequences that could be traced back to unstimulated CD4+ memory T cells was significantly reduced by siplizumab. Because sequences at frequencies below about 10^-5 were poorly captured, only a minor fraction of alloreactive clones could be mapped back to unstimulated subsets. Of the alloreactive CD4+ clones that could be mapped, the Treg-derived share averaged around 70% with siplizumab compared with around 27% in control reactions. For roughly 75-96% of proliferating CD4+ or CD8+ clones, no naive or memory phenotype could be assigned.

Inclusive of the bounding cysteine and phenylalanine, the CDR3 is 14 residues long. CDR3 DNA is the only sequence kept; it has 42 bases, read in frame from the first base. From a lookup of the germline V gene (reference sequence), CDR1 and CDR2 are SEHNR and FQNEAQ. V was cut back by 0 bases and J by 4 bases, leaving a gap of 9 bases between them. The material sequenced was CD4+ T cells sorted from blood. The chain couples TRBV7-9 to TRBJ1-2, with a tentative D gene TRBD1 over 5 matching bases. The source of this sequence is a human donor in good health. The CDR3 reads as follows: CASSLAGVRYGYTF. The nucleotide sequence is given as TGTGCCAGCAGCTTAGCGGGGGTGCGCTATGGCTACACCTTC.